This TCR beta chain was obtained from a study of early T cells in non-severe SARS-CoV-2 infection. TCRdb called the 5' RACE reads again in MiXCR, with one record for every CDR3 protein. The repertoire holds tens of thousands of distinct CDR3 sequences, with about 14% as singletons. CDR1 is KGHSH, CDR2 LQKENI, per germline. V lost 0 bases and J lost 5, with 13 bases in between. The CDR3 consists of 15 residues. This clonotype was counted only a few times. The sequence was obtained from an adult who was a healthcare worker with PCR-confirmed SARS-CoV-2 infection or an uninfected control (not recorded which). Sequenced: whole blood. V gene TRBV18 combines with J gene TRBJ1-1; D is undetermined. The CDR3 DNA follows: TGTGCCAGCTCACCACCTGGCCGCGCTGGGACTGAAGCTTTCTTT. It encodes CASSPPGRAGTEAFF.